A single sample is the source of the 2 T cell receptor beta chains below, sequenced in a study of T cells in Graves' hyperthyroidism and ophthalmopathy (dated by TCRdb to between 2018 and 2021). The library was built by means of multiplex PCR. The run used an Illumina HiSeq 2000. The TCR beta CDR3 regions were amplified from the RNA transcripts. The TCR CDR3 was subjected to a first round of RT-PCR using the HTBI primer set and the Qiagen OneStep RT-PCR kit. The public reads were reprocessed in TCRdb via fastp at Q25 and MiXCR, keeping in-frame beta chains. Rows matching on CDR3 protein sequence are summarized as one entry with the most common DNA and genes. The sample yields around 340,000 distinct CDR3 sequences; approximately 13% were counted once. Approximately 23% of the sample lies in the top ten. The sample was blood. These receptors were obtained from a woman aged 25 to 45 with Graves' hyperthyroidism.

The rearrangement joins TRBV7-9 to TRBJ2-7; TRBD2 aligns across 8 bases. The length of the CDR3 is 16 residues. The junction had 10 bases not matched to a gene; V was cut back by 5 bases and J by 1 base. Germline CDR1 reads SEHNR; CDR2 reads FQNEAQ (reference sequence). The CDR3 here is CASSMKLAGQSYEQYF. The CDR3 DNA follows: TGTGCCAGCAGCATGAAGCTAGCGGGCCAATCCTACGAGCAGTACTTC.

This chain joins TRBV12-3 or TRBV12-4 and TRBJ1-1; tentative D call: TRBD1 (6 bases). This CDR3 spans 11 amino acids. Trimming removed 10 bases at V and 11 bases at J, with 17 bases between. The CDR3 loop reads CAMGGGGSAFF. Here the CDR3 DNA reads TGTGCCATGGGAGGGGGAGGATCGGCTTTCTTT.